This T cell receptor (beta chain) was recovered during a study of shared clonotypes between healthy human individuals. TCRdb's copy holds only in-frame clones and misses some; the assay was immunoSEQ multiplex PCR. The sample holds roughly 2.5 million clones, around 90% seen once. This receptor was obtained from a young man in good health. Source material: naive CD4+ T cells sorted from blood. The subset here: CD45RA+ positively selected.

The CDR3 nucleotides are TGTGCCAGCAGTGAACCCCTAGGGACCTACAATGAGCAGTTCTTC. Its translation is CASSEPLGTYNEQFF. The rearrangement joins TRBV25-1 to TRBJ2-1; no clear D. Trimming cost V 2 bases and J 2 bases, with 10 bases left between them. The CDR3 is 15 amino acids. Germline CDR1 MGHDK, CDR2 SYGVNS.